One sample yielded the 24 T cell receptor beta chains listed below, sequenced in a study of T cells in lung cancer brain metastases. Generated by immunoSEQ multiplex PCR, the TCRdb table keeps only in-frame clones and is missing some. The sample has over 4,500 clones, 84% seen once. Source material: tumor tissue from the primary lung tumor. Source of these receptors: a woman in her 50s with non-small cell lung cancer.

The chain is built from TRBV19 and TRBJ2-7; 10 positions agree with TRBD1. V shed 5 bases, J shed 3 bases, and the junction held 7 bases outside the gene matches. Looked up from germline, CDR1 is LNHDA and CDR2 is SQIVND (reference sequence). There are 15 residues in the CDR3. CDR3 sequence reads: CASSRGTGDVYEQYF. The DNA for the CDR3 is TGTGCCAGTAGTCGAGGGACAGGGGATGTCTACGAGCAGTACTTC.

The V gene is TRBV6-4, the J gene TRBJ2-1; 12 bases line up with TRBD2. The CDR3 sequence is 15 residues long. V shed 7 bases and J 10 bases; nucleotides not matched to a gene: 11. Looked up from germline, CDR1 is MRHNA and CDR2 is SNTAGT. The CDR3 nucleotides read TGTGCCAGCAAAGACCTAGCGGGAGGGCCAGGAGAGCAGTTCTTC. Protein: CASKDLAGGPGEQFF.

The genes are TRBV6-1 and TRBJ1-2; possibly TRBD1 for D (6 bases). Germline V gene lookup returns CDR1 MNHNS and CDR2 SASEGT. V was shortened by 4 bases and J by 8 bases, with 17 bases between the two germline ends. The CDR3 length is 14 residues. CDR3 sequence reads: CASSADRKSTGYTF. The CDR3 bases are TGTGCCAGCAGTGCAGACAGGAAGTCAACAGGCTACACCTTC.

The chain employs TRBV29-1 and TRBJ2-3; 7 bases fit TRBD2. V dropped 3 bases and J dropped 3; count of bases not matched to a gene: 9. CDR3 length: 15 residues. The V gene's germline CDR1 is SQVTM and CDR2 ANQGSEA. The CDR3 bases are TGCAGCGTTGAGGGTGGGGAGGGCCAAACAGATACGCAGTATTTT. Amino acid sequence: CSVEGGEGQTDTQYF.

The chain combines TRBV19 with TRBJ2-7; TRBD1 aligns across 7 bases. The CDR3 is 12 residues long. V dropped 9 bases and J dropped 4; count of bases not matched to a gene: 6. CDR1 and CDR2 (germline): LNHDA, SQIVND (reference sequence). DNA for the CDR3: TGTGCCAGCTCTACAGGGGATTACGAGCAGTACTTC. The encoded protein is CASSTGDYEQYF.

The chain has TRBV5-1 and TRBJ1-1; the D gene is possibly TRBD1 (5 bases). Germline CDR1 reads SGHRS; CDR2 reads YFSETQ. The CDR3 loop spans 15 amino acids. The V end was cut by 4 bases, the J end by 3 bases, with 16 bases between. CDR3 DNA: TGCGCCAGCAGCCCGCGGGGGGGAAGTCACACTGAAGCTTTCTTT. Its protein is CASSPRGGSHTEAFF. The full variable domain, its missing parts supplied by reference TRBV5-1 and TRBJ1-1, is KAGVTQTPRYLIKTRGQQVTLSCSPISGHRSVSWYQQTPGQGLQFLFEYFSETQRNKGNFPGRFSGRQFSNSRSEMNVSTLELGDSALYLCASSPRGGSHTEAFFGQGTRLTVV.

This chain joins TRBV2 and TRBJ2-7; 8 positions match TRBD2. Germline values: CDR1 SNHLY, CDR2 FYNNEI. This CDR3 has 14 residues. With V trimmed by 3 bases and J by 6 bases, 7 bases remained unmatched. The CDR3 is CASSEGLGAAEQYF. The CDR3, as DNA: TGTGCCAGCAGTGAGGGACTAGGGGCTGCCGAGCAGTACTTC.

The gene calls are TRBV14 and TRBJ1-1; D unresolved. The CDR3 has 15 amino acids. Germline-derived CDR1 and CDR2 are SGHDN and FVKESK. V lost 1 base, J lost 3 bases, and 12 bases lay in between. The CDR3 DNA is TGTGCCAGCAGCCAAGCGGAGGGCGGATACACTGAAGCTTTCTTT. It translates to CASSQAEGGYTEAFF.

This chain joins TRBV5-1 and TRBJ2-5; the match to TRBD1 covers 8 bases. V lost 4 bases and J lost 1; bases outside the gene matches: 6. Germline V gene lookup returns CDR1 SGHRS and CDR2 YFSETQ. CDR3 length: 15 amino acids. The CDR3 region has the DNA TGCGCCAGCAGCACTGGACAGGGAAGCCAAGAGACCCAGTACTTC. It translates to CASSTGQGSQETQYF.

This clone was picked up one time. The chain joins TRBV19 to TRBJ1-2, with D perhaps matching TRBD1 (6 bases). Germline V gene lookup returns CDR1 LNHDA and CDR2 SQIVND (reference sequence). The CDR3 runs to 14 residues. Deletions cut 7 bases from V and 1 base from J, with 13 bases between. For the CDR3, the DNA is TGTGCCAGTACCAATCCAGGGGTTAACTATGGCTACACCTTC. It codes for CASTNPGVNYGYTF.

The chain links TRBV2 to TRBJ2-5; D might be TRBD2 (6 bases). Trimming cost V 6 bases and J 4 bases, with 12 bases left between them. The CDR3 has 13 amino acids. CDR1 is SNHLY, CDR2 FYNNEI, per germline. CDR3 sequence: CASSRDLGETQYF. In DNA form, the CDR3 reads TGTGCCAGCAGCCGGGACTTAGGAGAGACCCAGTACTTC. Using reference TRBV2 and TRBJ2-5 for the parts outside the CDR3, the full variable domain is EPEVTQTPSHQVTQMGQEVILRCVPISNHLYFYWYRQILGQKVEFLVSFYNNEISEKSEIFDDQFSVERPDGSNFTLKIRSTKLEDSAMYFCASSRDLGETQYFGPGTRLLVL.

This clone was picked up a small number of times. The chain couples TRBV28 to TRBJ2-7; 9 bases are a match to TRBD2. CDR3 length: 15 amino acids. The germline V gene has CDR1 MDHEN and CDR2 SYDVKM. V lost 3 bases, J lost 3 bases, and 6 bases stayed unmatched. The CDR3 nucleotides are TGTGCCAGCAGTTTGAGACTAGCGGTACTCTACGAGCAGTACTTC. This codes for CASSLRLAVLYEQYF.

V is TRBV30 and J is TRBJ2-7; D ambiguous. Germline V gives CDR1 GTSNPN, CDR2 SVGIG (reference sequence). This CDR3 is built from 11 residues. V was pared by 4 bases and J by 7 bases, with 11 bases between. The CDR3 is CAWTGVGEQYF. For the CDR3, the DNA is TGTGCCTGGACAGGCGTCGGGGAGCAGTACTTC.

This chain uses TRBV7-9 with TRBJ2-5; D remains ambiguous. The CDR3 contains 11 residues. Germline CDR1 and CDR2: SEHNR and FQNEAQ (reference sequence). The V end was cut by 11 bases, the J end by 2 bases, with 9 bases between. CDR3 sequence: CAGSTQETQYF. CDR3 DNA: TGTGCCGGTTCCACTCAAGAGACCCAGTACTTC.

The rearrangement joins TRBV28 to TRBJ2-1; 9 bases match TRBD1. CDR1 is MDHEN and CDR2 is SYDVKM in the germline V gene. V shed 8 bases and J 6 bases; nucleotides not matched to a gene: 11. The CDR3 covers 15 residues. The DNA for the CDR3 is TGTGCCAGCCGTAAAGGGGACAGGGTTGGCAATGAGCAGTTCTTC. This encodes CASRKGDRVGNEQFF.

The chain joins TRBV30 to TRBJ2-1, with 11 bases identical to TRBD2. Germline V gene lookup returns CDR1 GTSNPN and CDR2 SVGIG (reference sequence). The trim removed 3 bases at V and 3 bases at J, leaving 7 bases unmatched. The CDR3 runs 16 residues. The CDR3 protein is CAWSSTGTSGYNEQFF. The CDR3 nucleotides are TGTGCCTGGAGCAGCACCGGGACTAGCGGCTACAATGAGCAGTTCTTC.

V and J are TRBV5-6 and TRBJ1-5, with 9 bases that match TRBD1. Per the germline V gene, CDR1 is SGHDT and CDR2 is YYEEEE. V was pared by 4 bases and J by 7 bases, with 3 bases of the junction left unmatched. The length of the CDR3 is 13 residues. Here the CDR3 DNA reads TGTGCCAGCAGCCGACAGGGGGGGCAGCCCCAGCATTTT. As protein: CASSRQGGQPQHF.

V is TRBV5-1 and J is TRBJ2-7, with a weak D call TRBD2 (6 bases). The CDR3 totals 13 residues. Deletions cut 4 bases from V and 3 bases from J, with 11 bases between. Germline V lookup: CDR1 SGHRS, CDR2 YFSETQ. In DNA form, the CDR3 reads TGCGCCAGCAGCGAAACTAGCCTCTACGAGCAGTACTTC. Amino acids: CASSETSLYEQYF. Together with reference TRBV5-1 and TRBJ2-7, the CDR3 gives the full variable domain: KAGVTQTPRYLIKTRGQQVTLSCSPISGHRSVSWYQQTPGQGLQFLFEYFSETQRNKGNFPGRFSGRQFSNSRSEMNVSTLELGDSALYLCASSETSLYEQYFGPGTRLTVT.

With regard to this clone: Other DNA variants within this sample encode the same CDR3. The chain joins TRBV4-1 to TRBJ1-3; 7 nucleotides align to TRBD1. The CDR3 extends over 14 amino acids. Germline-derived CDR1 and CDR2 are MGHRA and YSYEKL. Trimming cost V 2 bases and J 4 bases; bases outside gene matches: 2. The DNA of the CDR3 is TGCGCCAGCAGCCAACCGGGACAGGGAAACACCATATATTTT. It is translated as CASSQPGQGNTIYF.

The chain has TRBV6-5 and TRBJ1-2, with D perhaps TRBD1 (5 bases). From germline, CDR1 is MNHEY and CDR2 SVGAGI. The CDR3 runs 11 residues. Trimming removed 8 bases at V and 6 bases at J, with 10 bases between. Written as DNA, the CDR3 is TGTGCCAGCCTAGGGGAACATGGCTACACCTTC. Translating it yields CASLGEHGYTF.

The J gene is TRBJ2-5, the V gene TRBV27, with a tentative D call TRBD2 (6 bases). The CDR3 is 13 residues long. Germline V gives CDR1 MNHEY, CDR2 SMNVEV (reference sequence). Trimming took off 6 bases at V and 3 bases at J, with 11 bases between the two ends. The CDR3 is CASSRDLKETQYF. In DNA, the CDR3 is TGTGCCAGCAGCAGGGACTTAAAAGAGACCCAGTACTTC.

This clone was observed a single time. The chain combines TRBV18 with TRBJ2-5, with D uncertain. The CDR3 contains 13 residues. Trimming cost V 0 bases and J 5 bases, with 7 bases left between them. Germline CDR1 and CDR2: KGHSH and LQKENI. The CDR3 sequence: CASSPPTRETQYF. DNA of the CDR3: TGTGCCAGCTCACCACCGACAAGGGAGACCCAGTACTTC.

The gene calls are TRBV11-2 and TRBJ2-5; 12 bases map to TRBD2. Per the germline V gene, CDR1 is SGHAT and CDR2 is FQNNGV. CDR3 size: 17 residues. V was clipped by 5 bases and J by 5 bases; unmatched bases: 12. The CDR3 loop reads CASSLIMGTSGYETQYF. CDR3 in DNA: TGTGCCAGCAGCCTCATTATGGGGACTAGCGGGTATGAGACCCAGTACTTC.

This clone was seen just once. CDR3 sequence: CASSQVAGGRGYTF. The CDR3 DNA reads TGCGCCAGCAGCCAAGTTGCGGGGGGAAGGGGCTACACCTTC. The chain recombines TRBV4-1 with TRBJ1-2; D possibly corresponds to TRBD1 (5 bases). V lost 1 base to trimming and J lost 8 bases, with 14 bases between them. Germline CDR1 and CDR2: MGHRA and YSYEKL. The CDR3 is 14 residues long.